Listed below are T cell receptor beta chains from one sample, sequenced in a study of cytomegalovirus exposure and HLA in healthy donors. Only in-frame clones appear in the TCRdb table, and some are missing; sequencing was by immunoSEQ multiplex PCR. There are 150,000 to 200,000 clones in the sample; around 84% occur only once, and over 10% lies in the top ten. Sequenced input: PBMCs. Receptors originate from a woman aged 25 to 39 in good health and CMV-seropositive. Each CDR3 is given with its conserved first and last residue. A D gene is named only where the DNA matches it firmly. Size values are once, few and many counts, or a class for expanded clones, and some rows have none.

d_gene,v_gene,j_gene,abundance,CDR3aa,CDR3nt
TRBD1,TRBV6-6,TRBJ1-2,-,CASSSTTGDGYTF,TGTGCCAGCAGTTCAACGACAGGGGATGGCTACACCTTC
TRBD2,TRBV5-1,TRBJ2-1,-,CASSRLASNEQFF,TGCGCCAGCAGCCGACTAGCGAGTAATGAGCAGTTCTTC
TRBD2,TRBV19,TRBJ2-2,once,CASRTSGTGELFF,TGTGCCAGTCGGACTAGCGGCACCGGGGAGCTGTTTTTT
-,TRBV28,TRBJ1-1,-,CASSTGAEMNTEAFF,TGTGCCAGCAGCACGGGAGCGGAAATGAACACTGAAGCTTTCTTT
TRBD1,TRBV11-2,TRBJ2-7,-,CASSQTLGQGYEQYF,TGTGCCAGCAGCCAAACCCTGGGACAGGGCTACGAGCAGTACTTC
TRBD2,TRBV6-1,TRBJ2-3,-,CASTRGEDTQYF,TGTGCCAGCACCCGGGGGGAAGATACGCAGTATTTT
-,TRBV27,TRBJ2-2,-,CASSLEGEGTGELFF,TGTGCCAGCAGTTTGGAGGGAGAGGGTACCGGGGAGCTGTTTTTT
-,TRBV5-1,TRBJ2-5,-,CASSPGGLTDGTQYF,TGCGCCAGCAGCCCAGGGGGACTGACCGACGGGACCCAGTACTTC
-,TRBV28,TRBJ1-5,-,CASSFGQINQPQHF,TGTGCCAGCAGTTTCGGACAGATCAATCAGCCCCAGCATTTT
-,TRBV6-1,TRBJ2-7,-,CASSELGEQYF,TGTGCCAGCAGTGAACTGGGCGAACAGTACTTC
-,TRBV30,TRBJ2-2,once,CAWSARIAGELFF,TGTGCCTGGAGTGCTAGGATCGCCGGGGAGCTGTTTTTT
TRBD1,TRBV4-1,TRBJ2-5,once,CASSQVGTGGVRETQYF,TGCGCCAGCAGCCAAGTTGGGACAGGGGGTGTCCGGGAGACCCAGTACTTC
-,TRBV9,TRBJ2-5,once,CASSVGNTGIGETQYF,TGTGCCAGCAGCGTAGGGAATACAGGGATTGGGGAGACCCAGTACTTC
TRBD1,TRBV5-4,TRBJ2-7,-,CASSRSGTDYEQYF,TGTGCCAGCAGCCGGTCCGGGACAGACTACGAGCAGTACTTC
-,TRBV27,TRBJ2-1,-,CASSPEGLGNEQFF,TGTGCCAGCAGCCCGGAGGGCTTAGGAAATGAGCAGTTCTTC
TRBD1,TRBV7-3,TRBJ2-7,few,CASSLQPGQSYEQYF,TGTGCCAGCAGCTTGCAACCGGGACAGTCCTACGAGCAGTACTTC
-,TRBV5-1,TRBJ1-1,once,CASSLVRGLNAEAFF,TGCGCCAGCAGCTTGGTAAGGGGCTTAAACGCTGAAGCTTTCTTT
TRBD1,TRBV7-8,TRBJ1-5,-,CASSLDRVRNQPQHF,TGTGCCAGCAGCTTGGACAGGGTGCGCAATCAGCCCCAGCATTTT
TRBD1,TRBV19,TRBJ2-2,-,CASKRQGLTGELFF,TGTGCCAGTAAGAGACAGGGGCTCACCGGGGAGCTGTTTTTT
TRBD1,TRBV29-1,TRBJ1-1,-,CSVEDRVGNTEAFF,TGCAGCGTTGAGGACAGGGTTGGGAACACTGAAGCTTTCTTT
TRBD1,TRBV13,TRBJ2-3,once,CASSPISAGGKAADTQYF,TGTGCCAGCAGCCCGATCTCCGCAGGGGGAAAGGCGGCAGATACGCAGTATTTT
-,TRBV2,TRBJ1-5,-,CASSPTPGDSNQPQHF,TGTGCCAGCAGTCCTACACCAGGGGACAGCAATCAGCCCCAGCATTTT
-,TRBV29-1,TRBJ1-2,few,CSVEWTTNYGYTF,TGCAGCGTTGAATGGACAACCAACTATGGCTACACCTTC
TRBD2,TRBV6-5,TRBJ2-1,-,CASSYGLAPNEQFF,TGTGCCAGCAGTTATGGACTAGCGCCTAATGAGCAGTTCTTC
TRBD1,TRBV29-1,TRBJ1-1,-,CSVGTGPNTEAFF,TGCAGCGTCGGGACAGGCCCTAACACTGAAGCTTTCTTT
TRBD1,TRBV9,TRBJ2-2,-,CASRRAGDRDRGTGELFF,TGTGCCAGCCGACGGGCCGGTGACCGGGACAGGGGGACCGGGGAGCTGTTTTTT
TRBD2,TRBV7-9,TRBJ2-3,-,CASSLTSGGPNTQYF,TGTGCCAGCAGCTTGACTAGCGGGGGTCCTAATACGCAGTATTTT
-,TRBV30,TRBJ1-3,-,CAWSALRGNTIYF,TGTGCCTGGAGCGCCCTCAGGGGAAACACCATATATTTT
-,TRBV11-2,TRBJ2-3,-,CASSFSGSSTDTQYF,TGTGCCAGCAGCTTTAGCGGTTCTAGCACAGATACGCAGTATTTT
-,TRBV9,TRBJ1-2,-,CASSVGSTNYGYTF,TGTGCCAGCAGCGTAGGGTCTACTAACTATGGCTACACCTTC
-,TRBV19,TRBJ1-1,once,CASSTTGDTEAFF,TGTGCCAGTAGTACTACGGGGGACACTGAAGCTTTCTTT
-,TRBV7-2,TRBJ2-4,once,CASSLGGLNIQYF,TGTGCCAGCAGCCTTGGAGGGTTGAACATTCAGTACTTC
TRBD1,TRBV11-2,TRBJ2-3,-,CASSADTGDLAEDTQYF,TGTGCCAGCAGCGCCGATACAGGGGACCTCGCGGAAGATACGCAGTATTTT
-,TRBV27,TRBJ2-5,-,CASSLQNQETQYF,TGTGCCAGCAGTTTACAGAACCAAGAGACCCAGTACTTC
TRBD1,TRBV5-1,TRBJ2-4,once,CASSWDRENIQYF,TGCGCCAGCAGCTGGGACAGGGAGAACATTCAGTACTTC
-,TRBV7-2,TRBJ2-5,-,CASSLTVGQETQYF,TGTGCCAGCAGCTTGACAGTAGGCCAAGAGACCCAGTACTTC
TRBD2,TRBV5-4,TRBJ2-7,once,CASSLAGGLAGEGREQYF,TGTGCCAGCAGCTTGGCCGGGGGACTAGCGGGAGAGGGTCGGGAGCAGTACTTC